This note documents a single T cell receptor beta chain sequence. The antigen is not known. These data originate in a study of response to subunit inactivated influenza vaccine. Study results and limitations: T cells newly recruited by each seasonal influenza vaccination are few, the authors suggested.

TCRdb used MiXCR to reprocess the RT-PCR reads, holding one entry per CDR3 protein. The profile shows a few hundred thousand distinct CDR3 sequences, around 15% of them singletons. The source was PBMCs from blood, collected 11 to 12 days after vaccination. The TCR was taken from a man in his fifties who received an inactivated influenza vaccine.

The CDR3 DNA reads TGCAGTGCCCCCCGGACAGGGGCCTACAATGAGCAGTTCTTC. Protein: CSAPRTGAYNEQFF. The V call is TRBV20-1, the J call TRBJ2-1; TRBD1 agrees at 9 bases. Germline CDR1 DFQATT, CDR2 SNEGSKA (reference sequence). CDR3 length equals 14 residues. Trimming removed 6 bases from V and 2 bases from J; junction bases left unmatched: 5.